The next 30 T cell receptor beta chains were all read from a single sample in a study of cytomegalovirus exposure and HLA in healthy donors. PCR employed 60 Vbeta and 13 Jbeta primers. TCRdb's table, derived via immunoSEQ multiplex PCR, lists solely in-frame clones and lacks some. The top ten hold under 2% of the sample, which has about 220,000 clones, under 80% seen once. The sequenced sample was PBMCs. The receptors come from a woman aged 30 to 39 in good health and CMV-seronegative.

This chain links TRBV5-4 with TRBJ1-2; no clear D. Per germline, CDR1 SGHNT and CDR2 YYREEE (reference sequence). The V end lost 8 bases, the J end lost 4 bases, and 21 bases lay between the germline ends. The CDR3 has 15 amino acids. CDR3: CASEYKGDWFYGYTF. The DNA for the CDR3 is TGTGCCAGTGAATACAAGGGAGACTGGTTCTATGGCTACACCTTC.

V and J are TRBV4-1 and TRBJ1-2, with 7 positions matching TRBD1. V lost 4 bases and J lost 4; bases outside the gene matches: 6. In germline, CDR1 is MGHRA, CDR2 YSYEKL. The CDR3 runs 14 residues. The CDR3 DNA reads TGCGCCAGCAGCCGAGTCCGGGACAGCTATGGCTACACCTTC. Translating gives CASSRVRDSYGYTF.

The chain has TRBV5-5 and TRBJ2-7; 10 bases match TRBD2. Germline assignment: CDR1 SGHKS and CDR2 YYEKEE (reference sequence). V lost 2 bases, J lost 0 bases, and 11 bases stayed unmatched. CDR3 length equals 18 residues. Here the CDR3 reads CASSFNPQLAGSSYEQYF. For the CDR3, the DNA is TGTGCCAGCAGCTTTAATCCTCAACTAGCGGGGAGCTCCTACGAGCAGTACTTC.

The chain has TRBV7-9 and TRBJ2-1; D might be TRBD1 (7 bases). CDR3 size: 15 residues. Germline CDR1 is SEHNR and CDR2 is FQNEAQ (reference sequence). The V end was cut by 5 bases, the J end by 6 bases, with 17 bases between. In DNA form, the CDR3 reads TGTGCCAGCAGCCAAACTAGCAGGGGGAGCAATGAGCAGTTCTTC. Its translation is CASSQTSRGSNEQFF.

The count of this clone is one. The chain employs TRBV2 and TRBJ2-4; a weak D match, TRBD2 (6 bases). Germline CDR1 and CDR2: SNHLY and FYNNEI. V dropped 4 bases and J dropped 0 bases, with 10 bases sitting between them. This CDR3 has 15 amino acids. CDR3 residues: CASSVAGLAKNIQYF. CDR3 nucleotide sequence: TGTGCCAGCAGTGTCGCGGGACTAGCCAAAAACATTCAGTACTTC.

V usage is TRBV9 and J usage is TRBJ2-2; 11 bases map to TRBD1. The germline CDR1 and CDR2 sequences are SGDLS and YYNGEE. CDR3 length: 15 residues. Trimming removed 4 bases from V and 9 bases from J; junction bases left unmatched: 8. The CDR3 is CASSFGQGAIRELFF. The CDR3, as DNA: TGTGCCAGCAGCTTCGGACAGGGGGCTATCCGGGAGCTGTTTTTT. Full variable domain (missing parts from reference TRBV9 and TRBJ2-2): DSGVTQTPKHLITATGQRVTLRCSPRSGDLSVYWYQQSLDQGLQFLIQYYNGEERAKGNILERFSAQQFPDLHSELNLSSLELGDSALYFCASSFGQGAIRELFFGEGSRLTVL.

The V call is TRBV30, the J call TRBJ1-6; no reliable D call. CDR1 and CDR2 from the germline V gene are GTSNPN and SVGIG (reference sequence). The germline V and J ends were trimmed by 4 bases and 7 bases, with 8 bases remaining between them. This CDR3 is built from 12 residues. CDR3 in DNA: TGTGCCTGGAACGACGGGAATTCACCCCTCCACTTT. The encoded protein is CAWNDGNSPLHF.

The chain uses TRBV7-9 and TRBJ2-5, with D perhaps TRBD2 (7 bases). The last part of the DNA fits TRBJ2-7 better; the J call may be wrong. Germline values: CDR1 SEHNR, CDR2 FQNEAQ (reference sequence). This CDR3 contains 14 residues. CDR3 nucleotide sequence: TGTGCCAGCAGCCCTTTCGGGGGGCTATACGAGCAGTACTTC. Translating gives CASSPFGGLYEQYF.

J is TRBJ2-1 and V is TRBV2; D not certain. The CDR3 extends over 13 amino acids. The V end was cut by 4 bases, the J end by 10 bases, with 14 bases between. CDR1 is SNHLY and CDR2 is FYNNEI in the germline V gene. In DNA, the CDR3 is TGTGCCAGCAGTGGGAGCGTCGGTCGAGAGCAGTTCTTC. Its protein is CASSGSVGREQFF.

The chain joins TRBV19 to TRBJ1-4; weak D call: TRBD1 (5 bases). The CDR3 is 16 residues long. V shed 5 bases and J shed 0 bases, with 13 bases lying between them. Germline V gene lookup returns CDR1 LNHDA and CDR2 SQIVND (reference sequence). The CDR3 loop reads CASSHDRTTTNEKLFF. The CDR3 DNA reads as TGTGCCAGTAGTCATGACCGGACAACAACTAATGAAAAACTGTTTTTT. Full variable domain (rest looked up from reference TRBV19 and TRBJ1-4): DGGITQSPKYLFRKEGQNVTLSCEQNLNHDAMYWYRQDPGQGLRLIYYSQIVNDFQKGDIAEGYSVSREKKESFPLTVTSAQKNPTAFYLCASSHDRTTTNEKLFFGSGTQLSVL.

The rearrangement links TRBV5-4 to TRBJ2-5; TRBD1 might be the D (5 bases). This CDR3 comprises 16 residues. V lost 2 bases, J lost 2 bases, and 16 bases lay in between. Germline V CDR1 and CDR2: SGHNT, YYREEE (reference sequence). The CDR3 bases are TGTGCCAGCAGCTTTGGCAGGGCTGCCCCTCAAGAGACCCAGTACTTC. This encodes CASSFGRAAPQETQYF.

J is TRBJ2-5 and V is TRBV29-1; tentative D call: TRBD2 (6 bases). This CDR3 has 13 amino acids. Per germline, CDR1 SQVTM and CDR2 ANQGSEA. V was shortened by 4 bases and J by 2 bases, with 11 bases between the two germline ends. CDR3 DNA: TGCAGCGTTGGGAGGGAGACTCAAGAGACCCAGTACTTC. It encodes CSVGRETQETQYF.

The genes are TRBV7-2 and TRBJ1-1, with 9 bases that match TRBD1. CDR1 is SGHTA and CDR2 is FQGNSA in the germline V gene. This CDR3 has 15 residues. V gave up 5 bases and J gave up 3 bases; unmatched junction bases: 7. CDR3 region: CASSPGTGPDTEAFF. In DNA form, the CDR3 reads TGTGCCAGCAGCCCTGGGACAGGGCCGGACACTGAAGCTTTCTTT.

The CDR3 bases are TGTGCCAGCAGCTTGGTTAGGGCTAGCGGGAGGGCAGGCGAGCAGTACTTC. Its translation: CASSLVRASGRAGEQYF. The chain carries TRBV5-8 and TRBJ2-7; 12 bases are shared with TRBD2. V dropped 0 bases and J dropped 6; count of bases not matched to a gene: 10. The germline CDR1 and CDR2 sequences are SGHTS and YDEGEE. The CDR3 runs to 17 residues.

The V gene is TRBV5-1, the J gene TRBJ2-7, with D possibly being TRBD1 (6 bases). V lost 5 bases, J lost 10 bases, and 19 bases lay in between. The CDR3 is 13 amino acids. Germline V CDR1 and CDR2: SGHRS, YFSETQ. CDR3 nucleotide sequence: TGCGCCAGCAGTACAGTACAGGGTTTAAAACAGTACTTC. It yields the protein CASSTVQGLKQYF.

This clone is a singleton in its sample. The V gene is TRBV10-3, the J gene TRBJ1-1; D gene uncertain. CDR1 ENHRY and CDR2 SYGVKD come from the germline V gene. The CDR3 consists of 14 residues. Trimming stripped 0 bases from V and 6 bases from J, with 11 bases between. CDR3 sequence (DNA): TGTGCCATCAGTGAGTCTCACGGTGAGTCTGAAGCTTTCTTT. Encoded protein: CAISESHGESEAFF.

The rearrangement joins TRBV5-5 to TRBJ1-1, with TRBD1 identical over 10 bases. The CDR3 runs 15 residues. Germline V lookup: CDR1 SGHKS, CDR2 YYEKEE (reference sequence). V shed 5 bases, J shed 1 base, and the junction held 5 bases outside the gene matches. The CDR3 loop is CASRRTGGGNTEAFF. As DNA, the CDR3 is TGTGCCAGCAGGAGGACAGGGGGAGGGAACACTGAAGCTTTCTTT.

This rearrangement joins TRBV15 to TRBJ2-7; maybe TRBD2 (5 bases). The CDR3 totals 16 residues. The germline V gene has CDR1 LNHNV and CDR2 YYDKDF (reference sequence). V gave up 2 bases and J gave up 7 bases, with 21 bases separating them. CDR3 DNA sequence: TGTGCCACCAGCAGATCTGGACTCGCGCTGAGAGGGGAGCAGTACTTC. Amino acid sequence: CATSRSGLALRGEQYF.

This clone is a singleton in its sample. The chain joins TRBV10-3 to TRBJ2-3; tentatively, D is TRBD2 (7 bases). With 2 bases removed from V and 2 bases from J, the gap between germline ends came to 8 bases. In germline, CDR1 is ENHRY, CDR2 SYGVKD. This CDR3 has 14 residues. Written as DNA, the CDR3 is TGTGCCATCAGTGAGGGGGGGGCCACAGATACGCAGTATTTT. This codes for CAISEGGATDTQYF.

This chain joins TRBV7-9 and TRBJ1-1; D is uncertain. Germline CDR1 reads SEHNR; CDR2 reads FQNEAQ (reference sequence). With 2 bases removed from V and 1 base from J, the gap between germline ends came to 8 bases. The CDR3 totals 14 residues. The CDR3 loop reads CASSLMGWNTEAFF. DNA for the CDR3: TGTGCCAGCAGCTTAATGGGCTGGAACACTGAAGCTTTCTTT.

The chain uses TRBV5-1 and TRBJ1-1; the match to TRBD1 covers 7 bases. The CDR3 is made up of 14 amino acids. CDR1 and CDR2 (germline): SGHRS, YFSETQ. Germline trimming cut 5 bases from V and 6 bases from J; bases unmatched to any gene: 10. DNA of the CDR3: TGCGCCAGCAGACCCCGACAGGGACTCTCTGAAGCTTTCTTT. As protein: CASRPRQGLSEAFF.

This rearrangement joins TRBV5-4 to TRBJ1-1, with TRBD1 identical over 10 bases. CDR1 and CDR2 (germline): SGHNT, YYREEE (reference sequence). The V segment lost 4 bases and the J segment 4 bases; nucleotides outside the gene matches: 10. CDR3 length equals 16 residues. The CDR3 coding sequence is TGTGCCAGCAGCCCAAGCGGGACAGGGGTGCGCACTGAAGCTTTCTTT. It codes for CASSPSGTGVRTEAFF.

Here the CDR3 reads CASSFSGRARNEQFF. The CDR3 DNA reads as TGTGCCAGCAGCTTCAGCGGGAGGGCTCGGAATGAGCAGTTCTTC. This sequence joins TRBV7-3 and TRBJ2-1; the match to TRBD2 covers 10 bases. V trimming: 3 bases; J trimming: 7 bases; junction bases outside the gene matches: 6. Germline V lookup: CDR1 SGHTA, CDR2 FQGTGA. This CDR3 is built from 15 residues. Complete variable domain (other parts from reference TRBV7-3 and TRBJ2-1): GAGVSQTPSNKVTEKGKYVELRCDPISGHTALYWYRQSLGQGPEFLIYFQGTGAADDSGLPNDRFFAVRPEGSVSTLKIQRTERGDSAVYLCASSFSGRARNEQFFGPGTRLTVL.

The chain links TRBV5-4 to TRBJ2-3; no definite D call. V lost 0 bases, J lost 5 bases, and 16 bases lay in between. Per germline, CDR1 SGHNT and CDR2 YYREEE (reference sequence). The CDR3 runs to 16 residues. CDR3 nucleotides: TGTGCCAGCAGCTTGGGTAAATTGCCTCAGGTAGATACGCAGTATTTT. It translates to CASSLGKLPQVDTQYF. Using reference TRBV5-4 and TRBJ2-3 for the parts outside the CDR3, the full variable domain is ETGVTQSPTHLIKTRGQQVTLRCSSQSGHNTVSWYQQALGQGPQFIFQYYREEENGRGNFPPRFSGLQFPNYSSELNVNALELDDSALYLCASSLGKLPQVDTQYFGPGTRLTVL.

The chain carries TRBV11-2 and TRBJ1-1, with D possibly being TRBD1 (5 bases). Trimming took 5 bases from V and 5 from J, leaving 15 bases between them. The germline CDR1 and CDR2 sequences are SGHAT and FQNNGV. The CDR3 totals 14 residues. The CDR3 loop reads CASSPPAGWTEAFF. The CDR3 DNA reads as TGTGCCAGCAGCCCTCCGGCAGGGTGGACTGAAGCTTTCTTT.

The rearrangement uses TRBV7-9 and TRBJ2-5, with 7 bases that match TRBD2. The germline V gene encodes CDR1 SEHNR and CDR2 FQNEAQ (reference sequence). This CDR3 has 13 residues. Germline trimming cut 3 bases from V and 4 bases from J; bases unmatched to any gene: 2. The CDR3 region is CASSLGGGETQYF. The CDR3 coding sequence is TGTGCCAGCAGCTTGGGGGGGGGAGAGACCCAGTACTTC.

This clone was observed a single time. CDR3 protein: CSVAGGNSGNTIYF. The CDR3 nucleotides read TGCAGCGTGGCCGGGGGAAACTCTGGAAACACCATATATTTT. This rearrangement joins TRBV29-1 to TRBJ1-3; D perhaps matches TRBD1 (5 bases). Germline V gene data show CDR1 as SQVTM and CDR2 as ANQGSEA. The ends were cut back, 6 bases at V and 0 bases at J, with 12 bases in the middle. The length of the CDR3 is 14 residues. Full variable domain (outside the CDR3, taken from reference TRBV29-1 and TRBJ1-3): SAVISQKPSRDICQRGTSLTIQCQVDSQVTMMFWYRQQPGQSLTLIATANQGSEATYESGFVIDKFPISRPNLTFSTLTVSNMSPEDSSIYLCSVAGGNSGNTIYFGEGSWLTVV.

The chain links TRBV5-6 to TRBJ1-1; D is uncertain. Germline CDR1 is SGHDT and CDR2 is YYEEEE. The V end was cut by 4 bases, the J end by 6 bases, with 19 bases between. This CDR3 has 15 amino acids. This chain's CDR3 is CASSTIRRGVPEAFF. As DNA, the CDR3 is TGTGCCAGCAGCACCATACGGCGGGGTGTCCCTGAAGCTTTCTTT. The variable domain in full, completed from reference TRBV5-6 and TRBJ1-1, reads DAGVTQSPTHLIKTRGQQVTLRCSPKSGHDTVSWYQQALGQGPQFIFQYYEEEERQRGNFPDRFSGHQFPNYSSELNVNALLLGDSALYLCASSTIRRGVPEAFFGQGTRLTVV.

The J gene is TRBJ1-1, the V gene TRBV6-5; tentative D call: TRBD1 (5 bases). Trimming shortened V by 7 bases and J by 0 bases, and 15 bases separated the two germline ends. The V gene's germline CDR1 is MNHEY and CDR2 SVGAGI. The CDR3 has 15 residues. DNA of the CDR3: TGTGCCAGCACCCAGGGAACCCAAATGAACACTGAAGCTTTCTTT. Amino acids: CASTQGTQMNTEAFF.

CDR3 sequence (DNA): TGTGCCAGCAGCCCGACTAGCGGGAGGGCCCGAGGTCATGAGCAGTACTTC. It is translated as CASSPTSGRARGHEQYF. The J gene is TRBJ2-7, the V gene TRBV5-4, with 14 bases lining up with TRBD2. The CDR3 runs to 17 residues. Germline V gives CDR1 SGHNT, CDR2 YYREEE (reference sequence). The J segment lost 7 bases and the V segment lost 4 bases, leaving 13 bases of the junction unmatched.